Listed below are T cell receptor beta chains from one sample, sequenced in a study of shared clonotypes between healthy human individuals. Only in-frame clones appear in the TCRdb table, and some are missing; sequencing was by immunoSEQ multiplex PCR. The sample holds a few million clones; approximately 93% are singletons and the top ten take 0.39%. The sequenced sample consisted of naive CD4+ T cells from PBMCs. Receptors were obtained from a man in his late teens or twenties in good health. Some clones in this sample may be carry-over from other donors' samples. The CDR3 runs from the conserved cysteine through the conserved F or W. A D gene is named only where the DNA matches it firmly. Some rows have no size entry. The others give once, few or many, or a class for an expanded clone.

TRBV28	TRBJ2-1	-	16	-	TGTGCCAGCCTCCACCGTCTAGCCTCTACCTACAATGAGCAGTTCTTC	CASLHRLASTYNEQFF
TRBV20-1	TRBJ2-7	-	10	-	TGCAGTGTCAGGAGGGTCGAGCAGTACTTC	CSVRRVEQYF
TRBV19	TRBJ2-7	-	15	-	TGTGCCAGTAGTTCAGGGGGCCTAGCGGGTTACGAGCAGTACTTC	CASSSGGLAGYEQYF
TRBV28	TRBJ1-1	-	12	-	TGTGCCAGCAGTCAGCGGCTCGGCGTGGCTTTCTTT	CASSQRLGVAFF
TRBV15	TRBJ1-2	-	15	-	TGTGCCACCAGCAGAGGGGCTCAGGGAGGGTATGGCTACACCTTC	CATSRGAQGGYGYTF
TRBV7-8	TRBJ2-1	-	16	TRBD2	TGTGCCAGCAGCTTAGCGTCAGCGGGAGGCCGTAATGAGCAGTTCTTC	CASSLASAGGRNEQFF
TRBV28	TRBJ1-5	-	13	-	TGTGCCAGCAGTCCCCCAGGGTACCAGCCCCAGCATTTT	CASSPPGYQPQHF
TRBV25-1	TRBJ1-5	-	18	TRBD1	TGTGCCAGCAGTCGGGGGCCGGACAGGGGGCCGGGCAATCAGCCCCAGCATTTT	CASSRGPDRGPGNQPQHF
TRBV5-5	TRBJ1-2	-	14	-	TGTGCCAGCAGCTTTTCCCCCACGGGGTATGGCTACACCTTC	CASSFSPTGYGYTF
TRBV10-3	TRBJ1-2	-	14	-	TGTGCCATCAGTGACTTAGGGACTAACTATGGCTACACCTTC	CAISDLGTNYGYTF
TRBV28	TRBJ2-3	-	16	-	TGTGCCAGCCCTCCCGTGGGAGTAGGCCTCACAGATACGCAGTATTTT	CASPPVGVGLTDTQYF
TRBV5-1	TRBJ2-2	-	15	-	TGCGCCAGCAGCTTGGGGACAGCGAACACTGGGGAGCTGTTTTTT	CASSLGTANTGELFF
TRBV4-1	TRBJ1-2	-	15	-	TGCGCCAGCAGCCAAGATCAGGGGCGCCCAGATGGCTACACCTTC	CASSQDQGRPDGYTF
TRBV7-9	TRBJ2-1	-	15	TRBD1	TGTGCCAGCAGTCAACCCGGGACAGGGATAATGAAGCAGTTCTTC	CASSQPGTGIMKQFF
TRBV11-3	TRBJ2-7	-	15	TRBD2	TGTGCCAGCAGCTTAGGAACTAGCGGGACTGGCGAGCAGTACTTC	CASSLGTSGTGEQYF
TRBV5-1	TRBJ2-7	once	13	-	TGCGCCAGCAGCAACGACGGGACCTACGAGCAGTACTTC	CASSNDGTYEQYF